This T cell receptor beta chain was captured by sequencing in a study of T cell repertoires in cytomegalovirus infection. This clonotype has only a few counts. The antigen is not known. With 0 bases removed from V and 9 bases from J, the gap between germline ends came to 13 bases. Germline V gene lookup returns CDR1 SEHNR and CDR2 FQNEAQ (reference sequence). CDR3 length: 14 amino acids. In TCRdb, the reads were re-called with MiXCR into one record per CDR3 protein. In the table there are just under 500,000 distinct CDR3 sequences, roughly 34% of which are singletons. This receptor was taken from a human donor in good health (CMV status not recorded). Some clones in this sample may be carry-over from other donors' samples. The sequenced sample was cultured PBMCs, obtained from culture after CMV antigen stimulation. J is TRBJ2-3 and V is TRBV7-9; a possible D gene is TRBD1 (5 bases). The CDR3 loop is CASSLALGRVTQYF. DNA of the CDR3: TGTGCCAGCAGCTTAGCCTTGGGCAGGGTAACGCAGTATTTT.